One T cell receptor (beta chain) is described in this entry. Its antigen remains unidentified. Per-nucleotide qualities are absent, and no much larger clonotype sits a single base away. Blood bank volunteers in Maryland, USA served as the healthy controls. Libraries from unsorted PBMCs were made from 2 million PBMCs kept in RNAlater at -80 degrees C until RNA extraction. PBMCs were separated from peripheral blood using Ficoll-Hypaque density gradient centrifugation and then cryopreserved in liquid nitrogen. cDNA was synthesized by template-switch 5'RACE using a primer carrying a 10-nucleotide random unique molecular identifier by which each TCR transcript was tagged. Every sequencing run covered 15-18 subjects and yielded more than 200 million TCR-beta sequences. The RNeasy kit was used to extract total RNA. The KAPA Real-time Library Amplification kit was used to amplify TCR-beta VDJ regions with primers targeting the TCR constant region and the 5'RACE anchor. A first PCR added sample indexes and Illumina adaptors, and a second PCR then raised library yield. After Ampure bead purification, the TCR product of roughly 650 bp was size-selected on a 2% E-gel SizeSelection system. Before pooling, library quality was checked on a Bioanalyzer, concentration was measured with Qubit, and libraries were quantified with the Kapa Library Quantification kit. Libraries were sequenced paired-end 2 x 150 bp on an Illumina HiSeq 2500. To increase sequence diversity, about 23-30% phiX was spiked into each library pool. On the authors' methods: Quality-filtered reads were processed with the UMI-based MiGEC pipeline, which removed over 75% of raw TCR sequences during error correction. IMGT germline references were used for alignment of VDJ genes, and clonotypes were defined by a unique CDR3 amino acid sequence together with V-J genes. Clonal expansion, Shannon diversity and CDR3 relatedness (CalcPairwiseDistances, ClusterSamples) were evaluated with VDJtools, and phylogenetic trees were built with CLCbio workbench. Clones with at least 8 unique UMIs were defined as expanded, with this threshold being based on coefficient-of-variation modelling across technical triplicates. TCRdb itself trimmed the public reads at Q25 with fastp, ran MiXCR and retained productive beta chains. Every CDR3 protein is listed once, alongside the most common genes and DNA of its rows. The V and J calls here are based on TCRdb, not the publication. The sample records over 65,000 distinct CDR3 sequences, around a tenth of which are singletons. The biggest ten clones account for 1.5% to 2% of the sample.

This entry comes from a study of neurological immune-mediated disorders (dated by TCRdb to the late 2010s). Looking at the study overall: The study compared peripheral blood TCR-beta repertoires of HTLV-I-associated myelopathy (HAM/TSP) patients, multiple sclerosis patients and healthy controls using UMI-based sequencing. Of the approximately 68 subjects in the cohort, approximately 15 were HAM/TSP patients, around 35 were multiple sclerosis patients, and about 20 were healthy controls. The roughly 110 TCR-beta libraries covered PBMC samples along with longitudinal samples, technical triplicates, and paired sorted CD4+ and CD8+ T-cell subsets. Points the paper makes about the study in general: TCR clonal expansion was highest in HAM/TSP patients and lowest in MS patients, with MS patients falling below even healthy controls. Across subjects, expanded clones never shared an identical CDR3 amino acid sequence, which suggests that the TCR-beta repertoires in every group were private.

CDR1 and CDR2 are read off the germline V gene (reference sequence) as MNHEY and SMNVEV. Germline trimming: 5 bases from V, 4 bases from J; junction bases outside gene matches: 9. The CDR3 numbers 15 residues from cysteine through phenylalanine. Only the CDR3 portion is preserved as DNA: 45 bases, with reading frame beginning at the first base. Sequenced: PBMCs. This TCR derives from a man aged 45 to 65 in good health. The sequence is built from TRBV27 and TRBJ2-3, and TRBD2 aligns with 7 junction nucleotides. The DNA reads as follows: TGTGCCAGCAGTACCCCGGGAGGCCCCCCAGATACGCAGTATTTT. It encodes CASSTPGGPPDTQYF.